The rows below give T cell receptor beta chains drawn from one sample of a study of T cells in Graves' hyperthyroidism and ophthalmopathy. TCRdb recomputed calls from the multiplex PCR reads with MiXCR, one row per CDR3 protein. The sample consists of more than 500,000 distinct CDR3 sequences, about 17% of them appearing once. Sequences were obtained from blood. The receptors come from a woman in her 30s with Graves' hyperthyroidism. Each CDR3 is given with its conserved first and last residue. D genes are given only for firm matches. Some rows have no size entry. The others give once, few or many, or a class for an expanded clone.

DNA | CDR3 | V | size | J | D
TGTGCCAGCAGCTCGGGTCTATCCTACAATAAGCAGTTCTTC | CASSSGLSYNKQFF | TRBV5-6 | . | TRBJ2-1 | .
TGTGCCAGCAGCCGCCGGGACCTATACGAGCAGTACTTC | CASSRRDLYEQYF | TRBV7-9 | . | TRBJ2-7 | .
TGTGCCAGCAGTTTTGGGCGGGGAGCCTACGAGCAGTACTTC | CASSFGRGAYEQYF | TRBV27 | many | TRBJ2-7 | .
TGTGCCAGCAGTTCCAGCCGGGACAGTCAAGAGACCCAGTACTTC | CASSSSRDSQETQYF | TRBV27 | many | TRBJ2-5 | TRBD1
TGTGCCAGCAGCACAGGACCGGGTACAGCTTTCTTT | CASSTGPGTAFF | TRBV7-2 | few | TRBJ1-1 | .
TGTGCCAGCAGACGGGGGGGGGGGGAGGAGACCCAGTACTTC | CASRRGGGEETQYF | TRBV7-2 | many | TRBJ2-5 | TRBD2
TGTGCCAGCAGAAAAACAGACTCTGGAAACACCATATATTTT | CASRKTDSGNTIYF | TRBV11-2 | many | TRBJ1-3 | .
TGCAGCGTTGAGCTGCCGAGGGGGTTCTTATCTGGAAACACCATATATTTT | CSVELPRGFLSGNTIYF | TRBV29-1 | many | TRBJ1-3 | .
TGCAGTGGAGGGGACGGCGCTAGCACAGATACGCAGTATTTT | CSGGDGASTDTQYF | TRBV20-1 | few | TRBJ2-3 | .
TGTGCCAGCAGTGTACGGAGCACAGATACGCAGTATTTT | CASSVRSTDTQYF | TRBV2 | many | TRBJ2-3 | .
TGTGCCAGCATCGGTCCCAGCACAGATACGCAGTATTTT | CASIGPSTDTQYF | TRBV2 | many | TRBJ2-3 | .
TGCAGTGCTAGGTTGAGGGATACGCAGTATTTT | CSARLRDTQYF | TRBV20-1 | many | TRBJ2-3 | .
TGTGCCAGCAGTTTAGATACCGGTACGCGCTACGAGCAGTACTTC | CASSLDTGTRYEQYF | TRBV12-3/TRBV12-4 | many | TRBJ2-7 | .
TGCAGTGCTAAGTCAGGGAACACTGAAGCTTTCTTT | CSAKSGNTEAFF | TRBV20-1 | few | TRBJ1-1 | .
TGTGCCAGCAGCCGCGGGACTTTCACAGATACGCAGTATTTT | CASSRGTFTDTQYF | TRBV7-3 | many | TRBJ2-3 | .
TGCAGCGTGCAGGGTTACCGAAACACCATATATTTT | CSVQGYRNTIYF | TRBV29-1 | . | TRBJ1-3 | .
TGTGCCAGCTCACGTCCGGGACTAGCGGGAACAGATACGCAGTATTTT | CASSRPGLAGTDTQYF | TRBV18 | many | TRBJ2-3 | TRBD2
TGCGCCAGCAGCCAACAGGGGAATAGCAATCAGCCCCAGCATTTT | CASSQQGNSNQPQHF | TRBV4-1 | . | TRBJ1-5 | .
TGTGCCAGCAGGCCAGGGGACCATCCTGAAAAACTGTTTTTT | CASRPGDHPEKLFF | TRBV27 | . | TRBJ1-4 | .
TGTGCCATCAGTGCAGGGGGCGAGAACACTGAAGCTTTCTTT | CAISAGGENTEAFF | TRBV10-3 | many | TRBJ1-1 | TRBD1
TGTGCCAGCAGGCTAGCGGGAGGTGGTAACGGGGAGCTGTTTTTT | CASRLAGGGNGELFF | TRBV6-2/TRBV6-3 | . | TRBJ2-2 | TRBD2
TGTGCCAGCAGCGATGACAGGGGGCGCCAAGAGACCCAGTACTTC | CASSDDRGRQETQYF | TRBV7-8 | many | TRBJ2-5 | TRBD1
TGCAGTGCGACCACAGGGTTCTATGGCTACACCTTC | CSATTGFYGYTF | TRBV20-1 | few | TRBJ1-2 | .
TGTGCCAGCAGCTTGGCCCGGGGGCAACGCAATTCACCCCTCCACTTT | CASSLARGQRNSPLHF | TRBV5-6 | . | TRBJ1-6 | .
TGTGCCAGCAGGGGGCTATCGGGGCTGGGTGGCTACACCTTC | CASRGLSGLGGYTF | TRBV12-3/TRBV12-4 | many | TRBJ1-2 | .
TGCGCCAGCAGCCTTAATAGCGGGAGACTGAACACCGGGGAGCTGTTTTTT | CASSLNSGRLNTGELFF | TRBV5-1 | . | TRBJ2-2 | TRBD2
TGTGCCAGCAGCTTCCCGCGTTCTGGGGCCAACGTCCTGACTTTC | CASSFPRSGANVLTF | TRBV7-6 | few | TRBJ2-6 | .
TGTGCCAGCAGTCTACAGTGGAACACTGAAGCTTTCTTT | CASSLQWNTEAFF | TRBV28 | many | TRBJ1-1 | .
TGCAGTGCTAGAGTCCCGGACCGCTCTGAAGCTTTCTTT | CSARVPDRSEAFF | TRBV20-1 | few | TRBJ1-1 | .
TGTGCCAGCAGCACGAATGGACAGGGCTGGAGGGAAAAACTGTTTTTT | CASSTNGQGWREKLFF | TRBV7-9 | . | TRBJ1-4 | TRBD1
TGTGCCAGTAGTGCGCGACTAGGGCCCTACGAGCAGTACTTC | CASSARLGPYEQYF | TRBV19 | . | TRBJ2-7 | .
TGTGCCAGTAGTCGAACATGGCAATCTGAGCAGTTCTTC | CASSRTWQSEQFF | TRBV19 | . | TRBJ2-1 | .
TGTGCCAGCACTTACTCCCGAACCTTTGGAAACACCATATATTTT | CASTYSRTFGNTIYF | TRBV6-5 | many | TRBJ1-3 | .
TGTGCCAGCTCACCACCTAGCAGGGCACCCTACGAGCAGTACTTC | CASSPPSRAPYEQYF | TRBV18 | many | TRBJ2-7 | .
TGTGCCAGCAGCCCCCGCCGCGGGAGCTCCTACAATGAGCAGTTCTTC | CASSPRRGSSYNEQFF | TRBV13 | many | TRBJ2-1 | TRBD2
TGTGCCAGCAGCTTAGGGACGGCGGGAGGGCCAGATACGCAGTATTTT | CASSLGTAGGPDTQYF | TRBV11-2 | many | TRBJ2-3 | TRBD2
TGCAGTGCTAGAGAACTAGCGGGGAAAGATACGCAGTATTTT | CSARELAGKDTQYF | TRBV20-1 | many | TRBJ2-3 | TRBD2
TGTGCCAGCTCGCGACAGAGTTCCTACGAGCAGTACTTC | CASSRQSSYEQYF | TRBV27 | many | TRBJ2-7 | .
TGTGCCAGCAGTTACGGGCCGATAAGCACTTCCTACGAGCAGTACTTC | CASSYGPISTSYEQYF | TRBV27 | many | TRBJ2-7 | .
TGCAGTGCTAGAGATAGCGGGGGCAAATCACCCCTCCACTTT | CSARDSGGKSPLHF | TRBV20-1 | . | TRBJ1-6 | .
TGTGCCAGCAGTTTATCTTGGGTCAATGAGCAGTTCTTC | CASSLSWVNEQFF | TRBV27 | . | TRBJ2-1 | .
TGCAGTGCTTCAGGGGCCCAACACGGCAATCAGCCCCAGCATTTT | CSASGAQHGNQPQHF | TRBV20-1 | . | TRBJ1-5 | .
TGTGCCATCAGTCTGGACAGTCAAGAGACCCAGTACTTC | CAISLDSQETQYF | TRBV10-3 | many | TRBJ2-5 | .
TGTGCCGGGAGGTGGGGAGGCGAAAAACTGTTTTTT | CAGRWGGEKLFF | TRBV2 | few | TRBJ1-4 | .
TGTGCCAGCAGTAGGGTTATGGAGACCCAGTACTTC | CASSRVMETQYF | TRBV6-1 | many | TRBJ2-5 | .
TGTGCCAGCAGTCAGGGACCCTACATGAACACTGAAGCTTTCTTT | CASSQGPYMNTEAFF | TRBV2 | many | TRBJ1-1 | .
TGTGCCAGCAGTTTCCGGGGGAGGACTAGCTACAATGAGCAGTTCTTC | CASSFRGRTSYNEQFF | TRBV12-3/TRBV12-4 | many | TRBJ2-1 | TRBD2
TGCGCCAGCAGGTTCGGGGACAGTTTATCCTACGAGCAGTACTTC | CASRFGDSLSYEQYF | TRBV5-1 | many | TRBJ2-7 | TRBD1
TGCGCCAGCAGCACCACCGGGACTAGCGGGAGGGCCTCCGAGCAGTACTTC | CASSTTGTSGRASEQYF | TRBV5-1 | . | TRBJ2-7 | TRBD2
TGCGCCAGCAGCGCGTCGGGAGCAACCTACGAGCAGTACTTC | CASSASGATYEQYF | TRBV5-1 | many | TRBJ2-7 | .
TGCGCCAGCAGCCAAAACAGGGGAGATGGCTACACCTTC | CASSQNRGDGYTF | TRBV4-1 | few | TRBJ1-2 | TRBD1
TGTGCCAGCAGCCAGGGACTAGCGGGAGGAGGTGAGCAGTACTTC | CASSQGLAGGGEQYF | TRBV7-9 | many | TRBJ2-7 | TRBD2
TGTGCCAGCAGCGCGGACAGGCCCCTTTTTTCGACCCAGCATTTT | CASSADRPLFSTQHF | TRBV28 | many | TRBJ1-5 | TRBD1
TGTGCCAGCAGCTTATTAGTAGGACTAGGAATGTCAGCCAATGAGCAGTTCTTC | CASSLLVGLGMSANEQFF | TRBV7-9 | many | TRBJ2-1 | TRBD2
TGTGCCAGCAGCTCACAGGGGGTCCCCAAGTATGGCTACACCTTC | CASSSQGVPKYGYTF | TRBV13 | . | TRBJ1-2 | TRBD1